These T cell receptor beta chains were read from a single sample in a study of stem cell transplantation in POMP-related autoinflammatory disease. Sequenced by immunoSEQ multiplex PCR; TCRdb stores in-frame clones only, minus some. The sample lists some 30,000 clones; 70% to 90% were seen once. Specimen: CD4+ T cells from PBMCs, collected before stem cell transplantation. Receptors were obtained from a human donor with POMP-related autoinflammation and immune dysregulation (PRAID). Both conserved end residues are part of each CDR3. Each record gives: D gene, V gene, J gene, CDR3 protein. The D gene is left open where the match is weak.

D gene: NA
V gene: TRBV10-3
J gene: TRBJ2-7
CDR3 protein: CAISESRGPYEQYF

D gene: NA
V gene: TRBV5-4
J gene: TRBJ2-5
CDR3 protein: CASSLDSVTQYF

D gene: TRBD1
V gene: TRBV6-1
J gene: TRBJ1-3
CDR3 protein: CASSDDRAFSGNTIYF

D gene: NA
V gene: TRBV10-3
J gene: TRBJ2-5
CDR3 protein: CAISESGAGLPETQYF

D gene: NA
V gene: TRBV6-6
J gene: TRBJ2-4
CDR3 protein: CASNEQGTIQYF

D gene: NA
V gene: TRBV6-1
J gene: TRBJ2-7
CDR3 protein: CASTSSSSYEQYF

D gene: TRBD1
V gene: TRBV27
J gene: TRBJ2-1
CDR3 protein: CASTPGQRHSNEQFF

D gene: TRBD1
V gene: TRBV29-1
J gene: TRBJ1-4
CDR3 protein: CSAQGANEKLFF

D gene: TRBD1
V gene: TRBV5-1
J gene: TRBJ2-6
CDR3 protein: CASSLTGGARAGANVLTF

D gene: TRBD1
V gene: TRBV5-1
J gene: TRBJ2-3
CDR3 protein: CASSLGDRASDTQYF

D gene: NA
V gene: TRBV7-9
J gene: TRBJ2-5
CDR3 protein: CASSSSWGETQYF

D gene: NA
V gene: TRBV10-3
J gene: TRBJ2-5
CDR3 protein: CAISEYGSETQYF

D gene: TRBD2
V gene: TRBV19
J gene: TRBJ2-4
CDR3 protein: CPRGGPMAKNIQYF

D gene: NA
V gene: TRBV6-1
J gene: TRBJ2-6
CDR3 protein: CASSLWAGANVLTF

D gene: NA
V gene: TRBV21-1
J gene: TRBJ2-7
CDR3 protein: CASRAYEQYF

D gene: NA
V gene: TRBV7-9
J gene: TRBJ2-3
CDR3 protein: CASSSVWGSTDTQYF

D gene: NA
V gene: TRBV19
J gene: TRBJ2-3
CDR3 protein: CASSNRVPVSTDTQYF

D gene: TRBD1
V gene: TRBV11-2
J gene: TRBJ2-7
CDR3 protein: CASSYTGGPYEQYF

D gene: TRBD2
V gene: TRBV5-1
J gene: TRBJ2-3
CDR3 protein: CASSLASGEFTDTQYF

D gene: NA
V gene: TRBV6-6
J gene: TRBJ1-1
CDR3 protein: CASSSHRVGTEAFF

D gene: NA
V gene: TRBV5-1
J gene: TRBJ1-2
CDR3 protein: CASSLGLGTGNYGYTF

D gene: NA
V gene: TRBV18
J gene: TRBJ2-1
CDR3 protein: CASSSVARGNEQFF

D gene: NA
V gene: TRBV27
J gene: TRBJ2-7
CDR3 protein: CASSLAPGGSYEQYF

D gene: TRBD2
V gene: TRBV5-4
J gene: NA
CDR3 protein: CASSSPTIAGRSSYEQYF

D gene: NA
V gene: TRBV25-1
J gene: TRBJ2-7
CDR3 protein: CASSDSNTIYEQYF

D gene: NA
V gene: TRBV4-2
J gene: TRBJ2-7
CDR3 protein: CASSQVGRSRYPPVIEQYF

D gene: TRBD1
V gene: TRBV4-2
J gene: TRBJ2-7
CDR3 protein: CASSRRDRDYEQYF

D gene: NA
V gene: TRBV5-5
J gene: TRBJ2-2
CDR3 protein: CASGKTGSTNTGELFF

D gene: NA
V gene: TRBV5-1
J gene: TRBJ1-5
CDR3 protein: CASSGGNNQPQHF

D gene: NA
V gene: TRBV19
J gene: TRBJ1-1
CDR3 protein: CASSRQPLNTEAFF

D gene: NA
V gene: TRBV19
J gene: TRBJ2-6
CDR3 protein: CASSTRTVYFGGANVLTF

D gene: TRBD2
V gene: TRBV6-6
J gene: TRBJ2-6
CDR3 protein: CASSARGAGANVLTF

D gene: NA
V gene: TRBV4-2
J gene: TRBJ1-2
CDR3 protein: CASSIGLLVYGYTF

D gene: TRBD1
V gene: TRBV5-6
J gene: TRBJ1-5
CDR3 protein: CASSRTGGDQPQHF

D gene: TRBD2
V gene: TRBV7-9
J gene: TRBJ2-6
CDR3 protein: CASSLGEGPGVSGANVLTF

D gene: TRBD1
V gene: TRBV7-7
J gene: TRBJ2-5
CDR3 protein: CASSLGGQGLGETQYF

D gene: NA
V gene: TRBV29-1
J gene: TRBJ1-5
CDR3 protein: CSVVWESNQPQHF

D gene: NA
V gene: TRBV9
J gene: TRBJ1-6
CDR3 protein: CASSVGSHNSPLHF

D gene: NA
V gene: TRBV5-1
J gene: TRBJ2-5
CDR3 protein: CASSLEDNRETQYF

D gene: NA
V gene: TRBV4-2
J gene: TRBJ2-5
CDR3 protein: CASSQNLAQETQYF

D gene: NA
V gene: TRBV20-1
J gene: TRBJ2-5
CDR3 protein: CSAPRAETQYF

D gene: TRBD1
V gene: TRBV7-8
J gene: TRBJ2-7
CDR3 protein: CASSSSGGSYEQYF

D gene: TRBD1
V gene: TRBV5-4
J gene: TRBJ2-3
CDR3 protein: CASSLDRGPTDTQYF

D gene: TRBD1
V gene: TRBV5-1
J gene: TRBJ1-1
CDR3 protein: CASSPGTGATEAFF

D gene: NA
V gene: TRBV19
J gene: TRBJ2-6
CDR3 protein: CALTIVPQGSGANVLTF

D gene: NA
V gene: TRBV9
J gene: TRBJ2-3
CDR3 protein: CASSLSPTDTQYF

D gene: TRBD1
V gene: TRBV29-1
J gene: TRBJ2-7
CDR3 protein: CSVLPGTGGNEQYF

D gene: TRBD2
V gene: TRBV4-2
J gene: TRBJ2-5
CDR3 protein: CASSPEGLAGETQYF

D gene: TRBD2
V gene: TRBV7-8
J gene: TRBJ2-1
CDR3 protein: CASSLGIAGVEQFF

D gene: NA
V gene: TRBV2
J gene: TRBJ1-4
CDR3 protein: CASNQAEKLFF

D gene: TRBD1
V gene: TRBV19
J gene: TRBJ2-2
CDR3 protein: CASSMELAPGTGGYTGELFF

D gene: TRBD1
V gene: TRBV7-9
J gene: TRBJ2-7
CDR3 protein: CASSLTGGYEQYF

D gene: NA
V gene: TRBV5-5
J gene: TRBJ2-1
CDR3 protein: CASSSLGNEQFF

D gene: NA
V gene: TRBV6-6
J gene: TRBJ1-1
CDR3 protein: CASSKTGEAFF

D gene: TRBD2
V gene: TRBV5-1
J gene: TRBJ2-2
CDR3 protein: CASSVGGAGTGELFF

D gene: TRBD2
V gene: TRBV6-6
J gene: TRBJ2-1
CDR3 protein: CASSPGLAGVNEQFF

D gene: TRBD2
V gene: TRBV6-1
J gene: TRBJ2-1
CDR3 protein: CASSEWGGGTYNEQFF

D gene: NA
V gene: TRBV5-6
J gene: TRBJ2-5
CDR3 protein: CASSSQRQETQYF